These 27 T cell receptor beta chains were all obtained from the same sample, sequenced in a study of blood T cells in healthy people across ages. Using a J-beta primer mix together with a sample-barcoded 5' primer, a second PCR was run for about 6 to 11 cycles. From the 5' RACE reads, TCRdb called clonotypes with MiXCR, one entry per CDR3 protein. The sample includes approximately 940,000 distinct CDR3 sequences, about 48% of them seen just once. Sequences were obtained from blood. Receptor source: a man in his thirties or forties in good health.

V gene TRBV9 combines with J gene TRBJ1-3; D is possibly TRBD1 (6 bases). The germline CDR1 and CDR2 sequences are SGDLS and YYNGEE. Deletions cut 0 bases from V and 8 bases from J, with 21 bases between. The CDR3 contains 17 residues. DNA for the CDR3: TGTGCCAGCAGCGTAGCTACGGGGGCCGATGTAGCCTACACCATATATTTT. Protein product: CASSVATGADVAYTIYF.

Many counts were recorded for this clonotype. This chain connects TRBV2 to TRBJ1-5; unclear D gene. Trimming shortened V by 8 bases and J by 4 bases, and 12 bases separated the two germline ends. The length of the CDR3 is 13 residues. CDR1 and CDR2 (germline): SNHLY, FYNNEI. CDR3 loop: CASLRGFNQPQHF. CDR3 DNA sequence: TGTGCCAGCCTCCGGGGATTTAATCAGCCCCAGCATTTT.

J is TRBJ2-2 and V is TRBV4-1; D gene unclear. The length of the CDR3 is 16 residues. Trimming cost V 1 base and J 4 bases, with 13 bases left between them. The germline CDR1 and CDR2 sequences are MGHRA and YSYEKL. The CDR3 coding sequence is TGCGCCAGCAGCCAAGGGCTAGGAACAACCACCGGGGAGCTGTTTTTT. This sequence encodes CASSQGLGTTTGELFF.

This clonotype has just a few counts. The chain couples TRBV10-3 to TRBJ2-6; weak D call: TRBD1 (5 bases). CDR3 length: 14 amino acids. The V end was cut by 7 bases, the J end by 2 bases, with 9 bases between. The germline CDR1 and CDR2 sequences are ENHRY and SYGVKD. This chain's CDR3 is CAIKGEPGANVLTF. The DNA for the CDR3 is TGTGCCATCAAAGGGGAACCTGGGGCCAACGTCCTGACTTTC.

Details on this clonotype: The junction departs from germline at one end; a sequencing error may be responsible. This chain links TRBV27 with TRBJ2-7; possibly TRBD1 for D (6 bases). The CDR3 is 13 amino acids. The germline V gene has CDR1 MNHEY and CDR2 SMNVEV (reference sequence). CDR3 in DNA: TGTGCCAGCATGCAGGGGATTACCTACGGGCAGTACTTC. Its protein is CASMQGITYGQYF.

The genes are TRBV5-1 and TRBJ1-5, with D unclear. The germline V gene has CDR1 SGHRS and CDR2 YFSETQ. The CDR3 is made up of 14 amino acids. The ends were cut back, 0 bases at V and 4 bases at J, with 8 bases in the middle. The CDR3 loop is CASSLDHGNQPQHF. CDR3 nucleotides: TGCGCCAGCAGCTTGGATCACGGAAATCAGCCCCAGCATTTT.

A few counts support this clonotype. J is TRBJ2-1 and V is TRBV2, with TRBD2 matching over 10 bases. J was trimmed by 8 bases and V by 3 bases; bases with no gene match: 7. The CDR3 consists of 15 residues. Germline CDR1 and CDR2: SNHLY and FYNNEI. This CDR3 is CASSDAASGGDEQFF. In DNA, the CDR3 is TGTGCCAGCAGTGACGCGGCTAGCGGGGGTGATGAGCAGTTCTTC.

V and J are TRBV20-1 and TRBJ1-2; 9 nucleotides align to TRBD1. Germline values: CDR1 DFQATT, CDR2 SNEGSKA (reference sequence). The CDR3 length is 14 residues. The J segment lost 1 base and the V segment lost 5 bases, leaving 5 bases of the junction unmatched. In nucleotides, the CDR3 is TGCAGTGCTGTGCACAGGGGGCTTAACTATGGCTACACCTTC. Amino acid sequence: CSAVHRGLNYGYTF.

This sequence joins TRBV20-1 and TRBJ2-1; TRBD2 matches 11 bases. The length of the CDR3 is 15 residues. Germline-derived CDR1 and CDR2 are DFQATT and SNEGSKA (reference sequence). With 6 bases clipped from V and 6 bases from J, the junction kept 10 bases outside the gene matches. The CDR3 here is CSAASLAGGPNEQFF. In nucleotides, the CDR3 is TGCAGTGCCGCAAGTCTAGCGGGGGGACCCAATGAGCAGTTCTTC.

The chain links TRBV4-1 to TRBJ2-5; unclear D gene. The V and J ends lost 1 base and 4 bases respectively, with 13 bases between them. CDR1 and CDR2 (germline): MGHRA, YSYEKL. CDR3 length: 15 amino acids. The CDR3 DNA reads as TGCGCCAGCAGCCAAGCTTTGGCGGATTTAGAGACCCAGTACTTC. This encodes CASSQALADLETQYF.

CDR3 sequence (DNA): TGTGCCACCAGTGATATGCGGACACCCTATGGCTACACCTTC. Translation: CATSDMRTPYGYTF. This sequence joins TRBV24-1 and TRBJ1-2; D is perhaps TRBD1 (5 bases). With 3 bases removed from V and 4 bases from J, the gap between germline ends came to 11 bases. Germline V gives CDR1 KGHDR, CDR2 SFDVKD. This CDR3 contains 14 residues.

The chain links TRBV9 to TRBJ1-2; 7 bases are a match to TRBD1. CDR3 length equals 13 residues. Germline V lookup: CDR1 SGDLS, CDR2 YYNGEE. Trimming removed 4 bases from V and 8 bases from J; junction bases left unmatched: 8. The CDR3 loop is CASSSGQATGYTF. CDR3 sequence (DNA): TGTGCCAGCAGCTCTGGACAGGCGACCGGCTACACCTTC.

V usage is TRBV29-1 and J usage is TRBJ1-4; D is possibly TRBD1 (5 bases). Germline-derived CDR1 and CDR2 are SQVTM and ANQGSEA. Deletions cut 7 bases from V and 5 bases from J, with 14 bases between. The CDR3 has 13 residues. The CDR3 reads CSGGDTRNEKLFF. CDR3 nucleotide sequence: TGCAGCGGGGGGGATACCCGGAATGAAAAACTGTTTTTT.

The rearrangement joins TRBV6-2 or TRBV6-3 to TRBJ1-5; 9 bases map to TRBD1. Per the germline V gene, CDR1 is MNHEY and CDR2 is SVGEGT. V lost 0 bases, J lost 0 bases, and 3 bases stayed unmatched. The CDR3 runs to 17 residues. The CDR3 coding sequence is TGTGCCAGCAGTTACTCCCGGACAGGGGCTAGCAATCAGCCCCAGCATTTT. Its translation is CASSYSRTGASNQPQHF.

This clonotype was seen only a few times. This chain joins TRBV3-1 and TRBJ2-1, with no clear D. Deletions cut 3 bases from V and 9 bases from J, with 12 bases between. The CDR3 extends over 13 amino acids. CDR1 and CDR2 from the germline V gene are LGHDT and YNNKEL (reference sequence). The CDR3 DNA reads as TGTGCCAGCAGCCACGGCAAGGGAACTGAGCAGTTCTTC. It translates to CASSHGKGTEQFF.

This clonotype was recorded a few times. The V call is TRBV10-3, the J call TRBJ1-2; no reliable D call. The germline V and J ends were trimmed by 3 bases and 8 bases, with 10 bases remaining between them. Germline V gene lookup returns CDR1 ENHRY and CDR2 SYGVKD. The CDR3 length is 12 residues. The CDR3 loop reads CAISDQDGGYTF. The CDR3 nucleotides read TGTGCCATCAGTGACCAAGATGGAGGCTACACCTTC.

This clonotype was seen at least ten times. The genes are TRBV29-1 and TRBJ2-5, with 9 bases identical to TRBD2. V trimming: 7 bases; J trimming: 5 bases; junction bases outside the gene matches: 5. Germline CDR1 and CDR2: SQVTM and ANQGSEA. The CDR3 is 12 amino acids. In DNA, the CDR3 is TGCAGCGCGGCGGGGGGGCAGGAGACCCAGTACTTC. It yields the protein CSAAGGQETQYF.

The V gene is TRBV27, the J gene TRBJ2-1, with 9 positions matching TRBD2. V lost 0 bases to trimming and J lost 8 bases; unmatched junction nucleotides: 5. This CDR3 is built from 15 residues. From germline, CDR1 is MNHEY and CDR2 SMNVEV (reference sequence). CDR3 loop: CASSLSSGGFYEQFF. The CDR3 DNA is TGTGCCAGCAGTTTATCTAGCGGGGGATTTTATGAGCAGTTCTTC.

The rearrangement links TRBV5-1 to TRBJ2-3; D gene uncertain. The CDR3 is 15 residues long. The V gene's germline CDR1 is SGHRS and CDR2 YFSETQ. With 5 bases removed from V and 3 bases from J, the gap between germline ends came to 16 bases. CDR3 sequence: CASRRTGLETDTQYF. The CDR3 DNA sequence: TGCGCCAGCAGGCGCACGGGTTTGGAGACAGATACGCAGTATTTT.

The chain is built from TRBV4-3 and TRBJ2-1, with D possibly being TRBD2 (5 bases). Trimming pared 0 bases from V and 1 base from J, leaving 22 bases between. This CDR3 is 20 amino acids long. Germline-derived CDR1 and CDR2 are LGHNA and YSLEER. CDR3 coding DNA: TGCGCCAGCAGCCAAGAGGTGCCGCGAGGGAGTACAAGGTCCTACAATGAGCAGTTCTTC. The encoded protein is CASSQEVPRGSTRSYNEQFF.

J is TRBJ1-6 and V is TRBV20-1; weak D call: TRBD1 (6 bases). CDR1 and CDR2 (germline): DFQATT, SNEGSKA (reference sequence). There are 16 residues in the CDR3. Trimming took 0 bases from V and 1 from J, leaving 10 bases between them. This CDR3 is CSARDQGTSYNSPLHF. CDR3 sequence (DNA): TGCAGTGCTAGAGATCAGGGGACGTCCTATAATTCACCCCTCCACTTT.

CDR3 loop: CASSSAGGTWQETQYF. The CDR3, as DNA: TGTGCCAGCAGTTCAGCGGGGGGAACCTGGCAAGAGACCCAGTACTTC. The J gene is TRBJ2-5, the V gene TRBV28, with 9 positions matching TRBD2. The CDR3 is 16 amino acids. Germline loops: CDR1 MDHEN, CDR2 SYDVKM. The V gene end was trimmed by 4 bases and the J gene end by 2 bases; junction bases not matched to a gene: 8.

The gene calls are TRBV20-1 and TRBJ2-7, with no clear D. This CDR3 is built from 12 residues. Trimming left V 3 bases short and J 6 bases short, with 12 bases between. Germline CDR1 reads DFQATT; CDR2 reads SNEGSKA (reference sequence). CDR3 region: CSARGPGGEQYF. CDR3 in DNA: TGCAGTGCTAGGGGCCCTGGCGGCGAGCAGTACTTC.

This clonotype was seen more than once but under ten times. The chain recombines TRBV7-6 with TRBJ2-5, with no clear D. Looked up from germline, CDR1 is SGHVS and CDR2 is FNYEAQ. There are 12 residues in the CDR3. V gave up 1 base and J gave up 13 bases, with 13 bases separating them. CDR3 loop: CASSLGEAWLYF. The CDR3 nucleotides are TGTGCCAGCAGCTTAGGGGAAGCTTGGTTGTACTTC.

The chain has TRBV5-1 and TRBJ2-7; 7 positions match TRBD1. CDR3 length equals 15 residues. Germline loops: CDR1 SGHRS, CDR2 YFSETQ. V trimming: 4 bases; J trimming: 3 bases; junction bases outside the gene matches: 10. The CDR3 DNA reads TGCGCCAGCAGCACTACGGGACAGACCCTCTACGAGCAGTACTTC. Encoded protein: CASSTTGQTLYEQYF.

V and J are TRBV6-1 and TRBJ2-7, with TRBD2 matching over 10 bases. The J call is in doubt because the DNA end fits TRBJ2-5 better. Germline CDR1 reads MNHNS; CDR2 reads SASEGT. CDR3 size: 15 residues. In nucleotides, the CDR3 is TGTGCCAGCACCCTATATGGACTAGCGGTAGGGACCCAGTACTTC. Amino acids: CASTLYGLAVGTQYF.

The chain is built from TRBV24-1 and TRBJ2-7; D is tentatively TRBD1 or TRBD2 (5 bases each). Germline-derived CDR1 and CDR2 are KGHDR and SFDVKD. Trimming stripped 5 bases from V and 0 bases from J, with 13 bases between. The CDR3 contains 15 residues. The CDR3 protein is CATSAPGRDSYEQYF. CDR3 DNA: TGTGCCACCAGTGCTCCGGGACGGGACTCCTACGAGCAGTACTTC.